This entry is about one T cell receptor beta chain. The antigen is undetermined. This specimen includes other DNA sequences encoding the same CDR3. This sample stems from a study of T cell responses to AZD1222 COVID-19 vaccine. Overall study results and limits: Following two doses of AZD1222, Spike-specific TCR breadth and depth rose. Dominant CD4 TCR responses targeted spike regions 160-218 and 743-854.

Using immunoSEQ multiplex PCR, the repertoire was profiled, and TCRdb retains in-frame clones only, with some absent. The sample consists of about 96,000 clones, roughly nine tenths of them appearing once. Germline CDR1 SGHDN, CDR2 FVKESK. The CDR3 is 11 residues long. The V and J ends lost 3 bases and 4 bases respectively, with 4 bases between them. The specimen comprised peripheral blood, sampled on day 0 of AZD1222 vaccination. The TCR comes from an adult in good health. The chain recombines TRBV14 with TRBJ2-7; no definite D call. The CDR3 loop reads CASSQGYEQYF. The DNA for the CDR3 is TGTGCCAGCAGCCAGGGGTACGAGCAGTACTTC.